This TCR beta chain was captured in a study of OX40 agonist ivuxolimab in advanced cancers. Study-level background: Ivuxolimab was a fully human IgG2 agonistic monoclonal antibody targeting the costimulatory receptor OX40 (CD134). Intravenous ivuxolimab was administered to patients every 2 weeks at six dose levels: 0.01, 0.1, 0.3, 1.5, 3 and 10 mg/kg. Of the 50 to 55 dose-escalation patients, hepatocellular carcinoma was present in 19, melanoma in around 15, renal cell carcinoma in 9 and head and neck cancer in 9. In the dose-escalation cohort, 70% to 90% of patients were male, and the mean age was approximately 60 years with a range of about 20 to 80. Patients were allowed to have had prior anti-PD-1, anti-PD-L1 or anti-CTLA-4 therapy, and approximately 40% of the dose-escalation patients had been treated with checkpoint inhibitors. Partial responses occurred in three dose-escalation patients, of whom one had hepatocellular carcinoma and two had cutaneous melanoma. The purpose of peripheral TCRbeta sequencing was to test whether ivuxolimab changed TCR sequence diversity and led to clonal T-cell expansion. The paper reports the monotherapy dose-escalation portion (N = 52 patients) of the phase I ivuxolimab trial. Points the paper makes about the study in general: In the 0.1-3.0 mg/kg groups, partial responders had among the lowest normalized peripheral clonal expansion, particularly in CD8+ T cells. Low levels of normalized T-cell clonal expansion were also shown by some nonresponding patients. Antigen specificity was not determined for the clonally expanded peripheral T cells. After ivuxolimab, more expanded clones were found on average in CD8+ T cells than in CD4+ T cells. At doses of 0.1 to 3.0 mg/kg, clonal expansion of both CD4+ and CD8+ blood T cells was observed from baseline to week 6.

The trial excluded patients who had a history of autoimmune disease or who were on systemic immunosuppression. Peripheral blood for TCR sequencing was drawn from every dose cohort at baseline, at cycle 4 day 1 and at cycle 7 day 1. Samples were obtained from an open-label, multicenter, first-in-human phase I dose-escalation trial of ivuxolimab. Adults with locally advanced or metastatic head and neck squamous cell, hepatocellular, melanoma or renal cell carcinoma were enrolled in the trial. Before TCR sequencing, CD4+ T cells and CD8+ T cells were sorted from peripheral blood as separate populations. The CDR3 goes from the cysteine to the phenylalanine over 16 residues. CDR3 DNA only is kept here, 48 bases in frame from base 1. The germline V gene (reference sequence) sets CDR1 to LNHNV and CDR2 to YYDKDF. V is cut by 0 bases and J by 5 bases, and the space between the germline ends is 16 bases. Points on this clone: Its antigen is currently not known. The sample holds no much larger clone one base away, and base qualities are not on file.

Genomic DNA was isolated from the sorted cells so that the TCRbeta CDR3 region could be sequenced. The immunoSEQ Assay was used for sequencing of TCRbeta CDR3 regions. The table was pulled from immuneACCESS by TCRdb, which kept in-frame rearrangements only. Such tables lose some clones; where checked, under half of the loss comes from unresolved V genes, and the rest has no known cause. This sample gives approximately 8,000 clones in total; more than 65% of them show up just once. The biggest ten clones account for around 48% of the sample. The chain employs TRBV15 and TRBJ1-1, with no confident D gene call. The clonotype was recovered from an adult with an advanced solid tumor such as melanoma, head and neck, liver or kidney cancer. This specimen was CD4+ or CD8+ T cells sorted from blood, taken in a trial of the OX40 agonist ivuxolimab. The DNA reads TGTGCCACCAGCAGAGATTTGGAGATATTGCGGACTGAAGCTTTCTTT. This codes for CATSRDLEILRTEAFF.